The present T cell receptor (beta chain) was sequenced within a study of blood T cell repertoires in COVID-19. Overall study context: Acute and convalescent COVID-19 samples came from the United States, Italy and Spain.

Data came from immunoSEQ multiplex PCR; TCRdb stores just in-frame clones and leaves some out. The sample includes 250,000 to 400,000 clones, around 90% seen only once; the top ten take 1%. Per the germline V gene, CDR1 is SGHRS and CDR2 is YFSETQ. The V gene end was trimmed by 0 bases and the J gene end by 5 bases; junction bases not matched to a gene: 8. This CDR3 is 17 amino acids long. The sequence derives from a man over 45 with active or convalescent COVID-19. Sequencing was done on a sample of peripheral blood. V is TRBV5-1 and J is TRBJ2-2; 9 bases line up with TRBD2. In nucleotides, the CDR3 is TGCGCCAGCAGCTTGGTAGCGGGAGTACGAGATACCGGGGAGCTGTTTTTT. Encoded protein: CASSLVAGVRDTGELFF.